This entry concerns a single T cell receptor beta chain. The data stem from a study of control samples from healthy donors and cancer patients. Sequencing used immunoSEQ multiplex PCR; TCRdb keeps in-frame clones, though not all of them. The table lists fewer than 200,000 clones, with around 2% in the top ten. Germline assignment: CDR1 MGHRA and CDR2 YSYEKL. The CDR3 has 16 amino acids. The J segment lost 4 bases and the V segment lost 2 bases, leaving 9 bases of the junction unmatched. Material: blood. The V call is TRBV4-1, the J call TRBJ2-5; 8 nucleotides align to TRBD2. The sequence derives from a young woman in good health. The CDR3 loop reads CASSQPRGGSRETQYF. In DNA form, the CDR3 reads TGCGCCAGCAGCCAACCTCGGGGGGGCTCCCGAGAGACCCAGTACTTC.